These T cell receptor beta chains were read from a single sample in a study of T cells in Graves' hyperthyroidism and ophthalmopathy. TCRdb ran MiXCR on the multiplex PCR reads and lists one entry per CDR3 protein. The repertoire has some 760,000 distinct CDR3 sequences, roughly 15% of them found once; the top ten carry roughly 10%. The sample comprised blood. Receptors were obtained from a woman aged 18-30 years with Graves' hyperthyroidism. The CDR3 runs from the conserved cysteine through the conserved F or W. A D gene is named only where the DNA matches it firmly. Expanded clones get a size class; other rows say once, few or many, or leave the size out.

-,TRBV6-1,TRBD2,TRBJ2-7,TGTGCCAGCAGTGATTCCGGGACTAGCGGGAGTTACGGGCAGTACTTC,CASSDSGTSGSYGQYF
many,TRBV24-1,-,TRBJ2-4,TGTGCCACCAGCCATCTAAGGGCCGTAGCCAAAAACATTCAGTACTTC,CATSHLRAVAKNIQYF
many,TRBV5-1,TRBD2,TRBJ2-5,TGCGCCAGCAGCTTGGGGACTAGCGGGAAAGAGACCCAGTACTTC,CASSLGTSGKETQYF
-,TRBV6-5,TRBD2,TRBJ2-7,TGTGCCAGCAGTTACTCCCCGATGACTAGCGCCCGCTACGAGCAGTACTTC,CASSYSPMTSARYEQYF
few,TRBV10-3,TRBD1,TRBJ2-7,TGTGCCATCAGGGACAGGGTCTACGAGCAGTACTTC,CAIRDRVYEQYF
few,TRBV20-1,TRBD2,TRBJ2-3,TGCAGTGCCGAGAGCGGGAGTCGGGCAGATACGCAGTATTTT,CSAESGSRADTQYF
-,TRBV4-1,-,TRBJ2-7,TGCGCCAGCAGCCCTCATGTTTTGCCCCGGGACACCCTCTACGAGCAGTACTTC,CASSPHVLPRDTLYEQYF
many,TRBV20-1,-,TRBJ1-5,TGCAGTGCTCGTCAGGGGTTAGGGGGGACCCAGCATTTT,CSARQGLGGTQHF
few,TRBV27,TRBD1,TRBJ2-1,TGTGCCAGCAGTTTCTCTGGGACAGGGAAAGATGAGCAGTTCTTC,CASSFSGTGKDEQFF
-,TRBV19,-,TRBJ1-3,TGTGCCAGTAGTATTTCAGGGCCAAACACCATATATTTT,CASSISGPNTIYF
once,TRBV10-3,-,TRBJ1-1,TGTGCCATCAGTGGAGCAGGGGCGAACACTGAAGCTTTCTTT,CAISGAGANTEAFF
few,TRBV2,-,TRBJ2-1,TGTGCCAGCACTAGTCGGGGGATTTACAATGAGCAGTTCTTC,CASTSRGIYNEQFF
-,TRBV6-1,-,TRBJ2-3,TGTGCCAGCAGTCGGTCGGACGCCACGGGGTCAGATACGCAGTATTTT,CASSRSDATGSDTQYF
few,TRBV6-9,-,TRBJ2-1,TGTGCCAGCAGTTTTGGCGCGGGCAATGAGCAGTTCTTC,CASSFGAGNEQFF
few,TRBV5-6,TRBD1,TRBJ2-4,TGTGCCAGTAAGGGAGGGACAGGGATTGAGTACTTC,CASKGGTGIEYF
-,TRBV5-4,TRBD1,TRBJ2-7,TGTGCCAGCAGCCTAGGGGACAGAGCCTACAAGCAGTACTTC,CASSLGDRAYKQYF
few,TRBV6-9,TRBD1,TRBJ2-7,TGTGCCAGCAGATTAAACGGACAGGGGGCCTACGAGCAGTACTTC,CASRLNGQGAYEQYF
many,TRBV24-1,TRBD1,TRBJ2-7,TGTGCCACCAGTTCCGGGACAGGGCTGGAGTACGAGCAGTACTTC,CATSSGTGLEYEQYF